This TCR beta chain was profiled in a study of T cells after yellow fever vaccination. The V and J ends lost 3 bases and 4 bases, in that order; junction bases with no gene match: 9. Germline CDR1 reads SGHRS; CDR2 reads YFSETQ. The length of the CDR3 is 15 residues. This clonotype appeared many times. MiXCR was run by TCRdb on the 5' RACE reads, yielding one entry per CDR3 protein. The sample has a few hundred thousand distinct CDR3 sequences, approximately 3.8% seen once. The chain employs TRBV5-1 and TRBJ1-2; 7 nucleotides align to TRBD1. The sample here was PBMCs, taken on the day of the yellow fever booster vaccination. This receptor was taken from a man between 18 and 35 years old who received the YFV17D yellow fever vaccine. For the CDR3, the DNA is TGCGCCAGCAGCTCCACCGGGACAGACCTCTATGGCTACACCTTC. Residues: CASSSTGTDLYGYTF. Filled out from reference TRBV5-1 and TRBJ1-2, the complete variable domain reads KAGVTQTPRYLIKTRGQQVTLSCSPISGHRSVSWYQQTPGQGLQFLFEYFSETQRNKGNFPGRFSGRQFSNSRSEMNVSTLELGDSALYLCASSSTGTDLYGYTFGSGTRLTVV.